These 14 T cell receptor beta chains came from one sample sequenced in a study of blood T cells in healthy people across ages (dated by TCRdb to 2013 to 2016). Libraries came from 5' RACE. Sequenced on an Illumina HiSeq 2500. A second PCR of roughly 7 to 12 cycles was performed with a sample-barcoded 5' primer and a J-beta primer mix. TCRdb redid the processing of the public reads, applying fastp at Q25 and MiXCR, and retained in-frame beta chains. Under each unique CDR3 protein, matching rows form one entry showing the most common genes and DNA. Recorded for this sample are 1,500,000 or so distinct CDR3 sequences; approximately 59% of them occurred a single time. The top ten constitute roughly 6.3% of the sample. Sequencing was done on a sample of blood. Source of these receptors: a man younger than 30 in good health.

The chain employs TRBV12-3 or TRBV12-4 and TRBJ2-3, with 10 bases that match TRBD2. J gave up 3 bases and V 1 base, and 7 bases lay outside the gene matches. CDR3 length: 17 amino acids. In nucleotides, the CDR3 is TGTGCCAGCAGTTTAGGGTCGCTAGCGGGAGCTACAGATACGCAGTATTTT. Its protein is CASSLGSLAGATDTQYF.

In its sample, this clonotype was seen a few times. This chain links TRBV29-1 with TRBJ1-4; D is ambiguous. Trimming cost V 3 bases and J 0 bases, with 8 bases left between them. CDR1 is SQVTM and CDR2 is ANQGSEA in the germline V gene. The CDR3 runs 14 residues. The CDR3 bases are TGCAGCGTTGACCGAGTTGCAACTAATGAAAAACTGTTTTTT. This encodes CSVDRVATNEKLFF. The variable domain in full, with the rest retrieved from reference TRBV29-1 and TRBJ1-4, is SAVISQKPSRDICQRGTSLTIQCQVDSQVTMMFWYRQQPGQSLTLIATANQGSEATYESGFVIDKFPISRPNLTFSTLTVSNMSPEDSSIYLCSVDRVATNEKLFFGSGTQLSVL.

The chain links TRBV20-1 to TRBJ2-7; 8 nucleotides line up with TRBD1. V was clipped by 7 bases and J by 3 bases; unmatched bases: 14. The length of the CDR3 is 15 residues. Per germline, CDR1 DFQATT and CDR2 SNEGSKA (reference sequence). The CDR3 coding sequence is TGCAGTGGCAGAGGTCTCGGACAGGGATACTACGAGCAGTACTTC. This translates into CSGRGLGQGYYEQYF.

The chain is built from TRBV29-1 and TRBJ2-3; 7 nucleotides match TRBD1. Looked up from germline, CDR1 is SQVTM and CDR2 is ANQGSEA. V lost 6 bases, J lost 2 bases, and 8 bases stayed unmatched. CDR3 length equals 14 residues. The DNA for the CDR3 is TGCAGCGTCGACAGGGACACCATCACAGATACGCAGTATTTT. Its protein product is CSVDRDTITDTQYF.

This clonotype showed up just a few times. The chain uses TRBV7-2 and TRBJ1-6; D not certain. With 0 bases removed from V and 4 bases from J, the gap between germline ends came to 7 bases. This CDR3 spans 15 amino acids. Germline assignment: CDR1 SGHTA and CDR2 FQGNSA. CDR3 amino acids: CASSLAGFYNSPLHF. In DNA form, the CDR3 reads TGTGCCAGCAGCTTAGCAGGATTTTATAATTCACCCCTCCACTTT.

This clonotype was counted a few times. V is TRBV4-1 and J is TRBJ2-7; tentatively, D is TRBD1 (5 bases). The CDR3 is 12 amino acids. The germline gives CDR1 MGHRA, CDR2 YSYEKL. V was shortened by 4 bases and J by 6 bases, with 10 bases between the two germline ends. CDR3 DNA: TGCGCCAGCAGCCTTGACAGTTCCGAGCAGTACTTC. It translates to CASSLDSSEQYF.

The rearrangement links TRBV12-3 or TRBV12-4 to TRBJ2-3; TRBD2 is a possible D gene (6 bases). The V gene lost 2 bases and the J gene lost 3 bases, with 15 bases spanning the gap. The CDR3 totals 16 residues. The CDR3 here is CASSLLGLDVTDTQYF. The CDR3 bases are TGTGCCAGCAGTTTATTGGGACTGGATGTTACAGATACGCAGTATTTT.

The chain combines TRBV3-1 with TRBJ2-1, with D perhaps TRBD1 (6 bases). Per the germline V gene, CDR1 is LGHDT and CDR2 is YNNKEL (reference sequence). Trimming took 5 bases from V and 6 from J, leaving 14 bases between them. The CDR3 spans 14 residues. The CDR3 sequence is CASSNPGQFNEQFF. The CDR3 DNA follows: TGTGCCAGCAGCAATCCCGGACAGTTCAATGAGCAGTTCTTC.

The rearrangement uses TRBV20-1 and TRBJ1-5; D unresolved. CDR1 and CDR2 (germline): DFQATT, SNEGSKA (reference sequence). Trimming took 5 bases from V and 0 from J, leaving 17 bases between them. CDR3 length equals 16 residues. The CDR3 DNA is TGCAGTGCTCGTGAAGGATACGGGCTTAGCAATCAGCCCCAGCATTTT. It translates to CSAREGYGLSNQPQHF.

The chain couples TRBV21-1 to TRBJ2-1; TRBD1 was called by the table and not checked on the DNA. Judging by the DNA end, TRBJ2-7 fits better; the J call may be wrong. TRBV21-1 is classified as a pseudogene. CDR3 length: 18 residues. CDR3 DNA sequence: TGTGCCAGCAGCAAAGGTCCCACGTTAGGCAGGGGAGAGTACGAGCAGTACTTC. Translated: CASSKGPTLGRGEYEQYF.

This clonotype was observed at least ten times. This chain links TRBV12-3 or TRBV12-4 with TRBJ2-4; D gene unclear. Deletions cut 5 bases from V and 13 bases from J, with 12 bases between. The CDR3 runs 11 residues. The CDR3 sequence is CASSLSLEQYF. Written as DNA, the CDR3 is TGTGCCAGCAGTCTCTCCTTGGAGCAGTACTTC.

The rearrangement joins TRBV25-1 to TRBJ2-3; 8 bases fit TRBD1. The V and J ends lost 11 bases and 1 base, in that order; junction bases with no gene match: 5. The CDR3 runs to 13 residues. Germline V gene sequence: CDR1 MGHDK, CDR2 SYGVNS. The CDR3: CAGADRGTDTQYF. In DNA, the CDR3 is TGTGCCGGTGCGGACAGGGGCACAGATACGCAGTATTTT.

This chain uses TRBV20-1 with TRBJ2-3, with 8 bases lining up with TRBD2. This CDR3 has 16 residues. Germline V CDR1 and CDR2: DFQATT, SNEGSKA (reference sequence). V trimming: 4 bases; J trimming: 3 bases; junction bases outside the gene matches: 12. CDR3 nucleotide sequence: TGCAGTGCTAACCGTCCTGTGAGCGGGAGAACAGATACGCAGTATTTT. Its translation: CSANRPVSGRTDTQYF.

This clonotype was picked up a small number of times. The CDR3 DNA reads as TGCAGTGCCGCCAGGCCTGGGCAGGGGATTTCTGATACGCAGTATTTT. This gives the protein CSAARPGQGISDTQYF. V is TRBV20-1 and J is TRBJ2-3; tentative D call: TRBD1 (6 bases). The germline CDR1 and CDR2 sequences are DFQATT and SNEGSKA (reference sequence). CDR3 length: 16 amino acids. V dropped 6 bases and J dropped 6 bases, with 25 bases sitting between them.